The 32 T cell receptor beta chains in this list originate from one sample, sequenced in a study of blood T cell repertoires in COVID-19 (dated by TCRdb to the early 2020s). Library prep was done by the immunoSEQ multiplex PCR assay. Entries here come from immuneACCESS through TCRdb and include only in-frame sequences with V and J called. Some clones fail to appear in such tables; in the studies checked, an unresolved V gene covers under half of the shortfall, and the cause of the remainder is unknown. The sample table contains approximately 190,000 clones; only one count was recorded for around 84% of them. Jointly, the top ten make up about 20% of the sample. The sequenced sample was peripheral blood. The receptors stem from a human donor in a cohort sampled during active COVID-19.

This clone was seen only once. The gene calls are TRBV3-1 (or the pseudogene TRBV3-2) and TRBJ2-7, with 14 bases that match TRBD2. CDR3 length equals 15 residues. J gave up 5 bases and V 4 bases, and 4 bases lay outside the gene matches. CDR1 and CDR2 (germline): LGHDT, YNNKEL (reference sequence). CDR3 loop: CASSRRTSGRNEQYF. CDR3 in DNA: TGTGCCAGCAGCCGACGGACTAGCGGGAGGAACGAGCAGTACTTC.

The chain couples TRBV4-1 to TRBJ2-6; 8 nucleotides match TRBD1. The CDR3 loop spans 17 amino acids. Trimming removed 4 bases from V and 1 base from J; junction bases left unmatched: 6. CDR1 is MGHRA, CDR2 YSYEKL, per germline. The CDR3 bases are TGCGCCAGCAGCCGCGGACAGGGACCATCTGGGGCCAACGTCCTGACTTTC. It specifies CASSRGQGPSGANVLTF.

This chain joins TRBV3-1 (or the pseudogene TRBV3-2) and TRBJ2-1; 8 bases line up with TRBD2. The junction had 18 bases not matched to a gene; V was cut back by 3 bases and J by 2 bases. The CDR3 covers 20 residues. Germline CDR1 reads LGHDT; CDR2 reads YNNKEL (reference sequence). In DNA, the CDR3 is TGTGCCAGCAGCCAGGCACCGGGACTAGGTTTATCACTTGCCTACAATGAGCAGTTCTTC. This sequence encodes CASSQAPGLGLSLAYNEQFF.

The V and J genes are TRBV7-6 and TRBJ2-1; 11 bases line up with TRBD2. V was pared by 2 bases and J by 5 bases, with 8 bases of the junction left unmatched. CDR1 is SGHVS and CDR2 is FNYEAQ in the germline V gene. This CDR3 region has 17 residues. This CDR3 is CASSLTLPGLADNEQFF. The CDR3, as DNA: TGTGCCAGCAGCTTAACACTCCCGGGACTAGCGGACAATGAGCAGTTCTTC.

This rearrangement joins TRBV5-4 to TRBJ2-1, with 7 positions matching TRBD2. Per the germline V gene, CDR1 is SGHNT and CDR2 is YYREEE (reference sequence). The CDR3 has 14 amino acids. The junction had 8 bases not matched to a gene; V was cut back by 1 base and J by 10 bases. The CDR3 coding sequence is TGTGCCAGCAGCTTGATGCGGGAGACTGAGGAGCAGTTCTTC. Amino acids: CASSLMRETEEQFF.

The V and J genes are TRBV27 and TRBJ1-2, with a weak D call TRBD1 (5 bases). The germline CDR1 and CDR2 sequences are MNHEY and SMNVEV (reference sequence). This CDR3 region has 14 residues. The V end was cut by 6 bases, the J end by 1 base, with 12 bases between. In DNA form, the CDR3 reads TGTGCCAGCAGCCCTGGGACTTTTAACTATGGCTACACCTTC. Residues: CASSPGTFNYGYTF.

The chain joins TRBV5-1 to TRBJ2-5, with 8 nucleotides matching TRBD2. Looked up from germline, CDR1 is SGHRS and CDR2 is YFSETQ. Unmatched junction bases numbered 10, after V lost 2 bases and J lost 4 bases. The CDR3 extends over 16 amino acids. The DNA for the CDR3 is TGCGCCAGCAGCTTTTCACGGGGGGGCGCGGGAGAGACCCAGTACTTC. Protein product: CASSFSRGGAGETQYF. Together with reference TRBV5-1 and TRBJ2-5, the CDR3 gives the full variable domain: KAGVTQTPRYLIKTRGQQVTLSCSPISGHRSVSWYQQTPGQGLQFLFEYFSETQRNKGNFPGRFSGRQFSNSRSEMNVSTLELGDSALYLCASSFSRGGAGETQYFGPGTRLLVL.

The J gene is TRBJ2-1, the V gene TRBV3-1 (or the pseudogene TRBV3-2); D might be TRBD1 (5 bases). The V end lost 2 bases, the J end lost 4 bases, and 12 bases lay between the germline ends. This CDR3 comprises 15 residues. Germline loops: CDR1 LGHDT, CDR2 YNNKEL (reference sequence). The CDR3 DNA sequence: TGTGCCAGCAGCCAACCCTCGACAGATTACAATGAGCAGTTCTTC. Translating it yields CASSQPSTDYNEQFF.

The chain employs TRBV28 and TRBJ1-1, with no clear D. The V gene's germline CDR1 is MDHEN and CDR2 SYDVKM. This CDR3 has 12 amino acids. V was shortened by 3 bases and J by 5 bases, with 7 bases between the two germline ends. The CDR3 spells CASSFARTEAFF. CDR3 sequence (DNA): TGTGCCAGCAGTTTCGCTCGGACTGAAGCTTTCTTT.

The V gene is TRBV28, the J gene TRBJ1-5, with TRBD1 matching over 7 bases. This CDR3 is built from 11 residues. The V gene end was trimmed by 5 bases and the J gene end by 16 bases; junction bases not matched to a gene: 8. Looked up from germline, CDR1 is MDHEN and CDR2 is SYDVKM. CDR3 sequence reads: CASSIGTARHF. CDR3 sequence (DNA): TGTGCCAGCAGTATAGGGACAGCCCGACATTTT.

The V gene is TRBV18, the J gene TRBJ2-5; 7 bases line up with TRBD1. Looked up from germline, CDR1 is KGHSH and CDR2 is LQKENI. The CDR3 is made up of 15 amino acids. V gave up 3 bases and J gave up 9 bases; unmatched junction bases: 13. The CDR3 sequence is CASSPTPETGTPQYF. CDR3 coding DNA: TGTGCCAGCTCACCGACTCCCGAGACAGGGACGCCCCAGTACTTC. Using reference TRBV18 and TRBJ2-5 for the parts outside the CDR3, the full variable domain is NAGVMQNPRHLVRRRGQEARLRCSPMKGHSHVYWYRQLPEEGLKFMVYLQKENIIDESGMPKERFSAEFPKEGPSILRIQQVVRGDSAAYFCASSPTPETGTPQYFGPGTRLLVL.

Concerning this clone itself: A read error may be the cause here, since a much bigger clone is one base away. CDR3 DNA: TGTGCCAGCAGACTAGCTGGGGACACCGGGGAGCTGTTTTTT. This codes for CASRLAGDTGELFF. The chain uses TRBV6-5 and TRBJ2-2; D might be TRBD2 (6 bases). The CDR3 runs to 14 residues. The germline V gene encodes CDR1 MNHEY and CDR2 SVGAGI. Deletions cut 6 bases from V and 3 bases from J, with 11 bases between.

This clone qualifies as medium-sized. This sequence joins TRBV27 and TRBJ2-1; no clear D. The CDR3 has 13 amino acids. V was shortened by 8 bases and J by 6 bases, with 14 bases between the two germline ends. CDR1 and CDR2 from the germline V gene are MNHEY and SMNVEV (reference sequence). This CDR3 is CASYPANFNEQFF. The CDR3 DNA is TGTGCCAGCTACCCCGCGAACTTCAATGAGCAGTTCTTC.

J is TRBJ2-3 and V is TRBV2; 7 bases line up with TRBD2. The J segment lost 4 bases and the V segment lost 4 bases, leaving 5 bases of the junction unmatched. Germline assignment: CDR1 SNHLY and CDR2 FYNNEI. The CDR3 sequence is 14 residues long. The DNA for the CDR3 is TGTGCCAGCAGTGTCGAGCGGGAATCAGATACGCAGTATTTT. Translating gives CASSVERESDTQYF.

The chain's CDR3 is CATEDSDTEAFF. The CDR3 DNA follows: TGTGCCACGGAGGACTCTGACACTGAAGCTTTCTTT. This rearrangement joins TRBV10-3 to TRBJ1-1; D not resolved. The germline V and J ends were trimmed by 10 bases and 3 bases, with 12 bases remaining between them. Germline CDR1 reads ENHRY; CDR2 reads SYGVKD. There are 12 residues in the CDR3.

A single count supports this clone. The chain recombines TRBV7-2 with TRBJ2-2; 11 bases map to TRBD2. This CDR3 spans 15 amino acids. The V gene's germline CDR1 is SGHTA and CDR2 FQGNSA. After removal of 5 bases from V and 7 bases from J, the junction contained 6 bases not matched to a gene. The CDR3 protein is CASSLTSGSVGELFF. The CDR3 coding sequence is TGTGCCAGCAGCCTTACTAGCGGGAGTGTCGGGGAGCTGTTTTTT.

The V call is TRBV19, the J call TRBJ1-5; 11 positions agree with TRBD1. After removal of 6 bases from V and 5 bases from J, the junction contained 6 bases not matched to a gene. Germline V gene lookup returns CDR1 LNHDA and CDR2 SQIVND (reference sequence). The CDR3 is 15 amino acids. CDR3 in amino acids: CASREGQGVHQPQHF. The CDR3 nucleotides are TGTGCCAGTAGAGAGGGACAGGGGGTCCATCAGCCCCAGCATTTT.

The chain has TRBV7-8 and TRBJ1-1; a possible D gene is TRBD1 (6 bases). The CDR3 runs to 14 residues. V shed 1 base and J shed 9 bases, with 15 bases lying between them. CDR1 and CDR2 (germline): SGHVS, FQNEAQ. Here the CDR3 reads CASSLDPDRSKAFF. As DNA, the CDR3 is TGTGCCAGCAGCTTAGATCCGGACAGAAGTAAAGCTTTCTTT.

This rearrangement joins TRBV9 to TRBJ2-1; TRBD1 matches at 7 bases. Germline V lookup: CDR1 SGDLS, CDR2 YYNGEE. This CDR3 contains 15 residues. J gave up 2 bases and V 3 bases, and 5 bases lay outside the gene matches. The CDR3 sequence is CASSGDSRAYNEQFF. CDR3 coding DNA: TGTGCCAGCAGCGGGGACAGTAGAGCCTACAATGAGCAGTTCTTC. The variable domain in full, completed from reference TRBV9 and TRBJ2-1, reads DSGVTQTPKHLITATGQRVTLRCSPRSGDLSVYWYQQSLDQGLQFLIQYYNGEERAKGNILERFSAQQFPDLHSELNLSSLELGDSALYFCASSGDSRAYNEQFFGPGTRLTVL.

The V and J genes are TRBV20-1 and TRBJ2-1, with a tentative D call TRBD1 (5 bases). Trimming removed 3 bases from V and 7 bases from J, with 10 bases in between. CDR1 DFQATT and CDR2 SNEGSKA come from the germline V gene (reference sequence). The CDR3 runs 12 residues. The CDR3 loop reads CSASQGWNEQFF. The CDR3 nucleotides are TGCAGTGCTAGTCAGGGCTGGAATGAGCAGTTCTTC.

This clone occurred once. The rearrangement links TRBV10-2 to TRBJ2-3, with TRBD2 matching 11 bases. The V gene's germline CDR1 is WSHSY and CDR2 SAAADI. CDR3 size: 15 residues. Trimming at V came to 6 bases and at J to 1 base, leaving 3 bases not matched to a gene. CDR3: CASRTTSGGTDTQYF. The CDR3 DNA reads TGCGCCAGCAGAACGACTAGCGGGGGCACAGATACGCAGTATTTT.

CDR3 loop: CASSELPPQSNGYTF. The CDR3, as DNA: TGTGCCAGCAGTGAACTTCCCCCTCAGTCGAATGGCTACACCTTC. V is TRBV6-1 and J is TRBJ1-2; D not resolved. This CDR3 has 15 amino acids. Germline CDR1 is MNHNS and CDR2 is SASEGT. Trimming shortened V by 2 bases and J by 6 bases, and 16 bases separated the two germline ends.

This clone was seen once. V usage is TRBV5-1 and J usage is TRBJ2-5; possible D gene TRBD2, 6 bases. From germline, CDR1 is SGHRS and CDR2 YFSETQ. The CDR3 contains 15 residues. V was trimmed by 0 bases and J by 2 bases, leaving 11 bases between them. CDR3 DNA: TGCGCCAGCAGCTTGGCCGCTGGAGGGCAAGAGACCCAGTACTTC. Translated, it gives CASSLAAGGQETQYF.

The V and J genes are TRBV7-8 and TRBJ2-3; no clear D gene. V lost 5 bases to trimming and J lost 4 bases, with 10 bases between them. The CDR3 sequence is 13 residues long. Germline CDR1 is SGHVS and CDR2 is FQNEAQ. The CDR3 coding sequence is TGTGCCAGCAGCCCCCGAGCCCCAGATACGCAGTATTTT. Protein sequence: CASSPRAPDTQYF.

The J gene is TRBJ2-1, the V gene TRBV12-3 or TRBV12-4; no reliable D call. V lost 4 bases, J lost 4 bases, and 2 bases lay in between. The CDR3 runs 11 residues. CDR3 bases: TGTGCCAGCAGTTCATACAATGAGCAGTTCTTC. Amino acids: CASSSYNEQFF.

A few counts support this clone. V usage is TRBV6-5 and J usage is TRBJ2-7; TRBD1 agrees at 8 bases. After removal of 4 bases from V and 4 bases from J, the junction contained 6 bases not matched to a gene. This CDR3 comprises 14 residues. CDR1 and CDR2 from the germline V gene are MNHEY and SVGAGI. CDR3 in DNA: TGTGCCAGCAGTTCCAGGGGGCCCCTATACGAGCAGTACGTC. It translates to CASSSRGPLYEQYV.

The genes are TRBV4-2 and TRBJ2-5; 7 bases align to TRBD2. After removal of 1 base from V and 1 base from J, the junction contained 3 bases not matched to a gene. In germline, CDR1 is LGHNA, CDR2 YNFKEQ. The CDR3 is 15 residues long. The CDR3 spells CASSQGGLVQETQYF. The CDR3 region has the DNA TGTGCCAGCAGCCAAGGTGGACTAGTCCAAGAGACCCAGTACTTC.

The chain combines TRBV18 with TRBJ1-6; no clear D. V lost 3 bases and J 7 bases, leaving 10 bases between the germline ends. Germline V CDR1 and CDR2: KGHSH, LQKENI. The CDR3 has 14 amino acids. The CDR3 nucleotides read TGTGCCAGCTCACCGACGGGGTGGAATTCACCCCTCCACTTT. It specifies CASSPTGWNSPLHF.

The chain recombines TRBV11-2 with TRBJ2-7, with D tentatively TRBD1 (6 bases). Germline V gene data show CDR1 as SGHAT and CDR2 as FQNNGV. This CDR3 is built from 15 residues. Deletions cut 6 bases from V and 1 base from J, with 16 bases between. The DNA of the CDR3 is TGTGCCAGCAGTCCGACGACAGGCTTTTCCTACGAGCAGTACTTC. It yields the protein CASSPTTGFSYEQYF.

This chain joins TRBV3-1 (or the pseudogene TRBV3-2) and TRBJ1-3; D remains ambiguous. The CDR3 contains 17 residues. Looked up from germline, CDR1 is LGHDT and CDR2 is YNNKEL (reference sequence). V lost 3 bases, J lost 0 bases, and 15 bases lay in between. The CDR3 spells CASSQYRLGVSGNTIYF. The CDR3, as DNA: TGTGCCAGCAGCCAGTATCGGTTGGGAGTCTCTGGAAACACCATATATTTT.

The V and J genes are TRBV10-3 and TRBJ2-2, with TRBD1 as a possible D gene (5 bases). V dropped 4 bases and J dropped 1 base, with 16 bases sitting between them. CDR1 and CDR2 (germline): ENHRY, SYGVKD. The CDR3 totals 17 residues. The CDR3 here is CAISVATASLNTGELFF. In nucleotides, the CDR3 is TGTGCCATCAGTGTTGCGACAGCCTCATTGAACACCGGGGAGCTGTTTTTT.

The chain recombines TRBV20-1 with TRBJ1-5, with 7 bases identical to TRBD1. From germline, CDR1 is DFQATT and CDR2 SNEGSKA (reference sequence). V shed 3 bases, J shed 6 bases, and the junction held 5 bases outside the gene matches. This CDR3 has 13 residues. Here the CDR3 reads CSASPTGRQPQHF. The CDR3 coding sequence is TGCAGTGCTAGTCCGACAGGGCGTCAGCCCCAGCATTTT.